This is a list of T cell receptor beta chains from one sample in a study of blood T cell repertoires in COVID-19. The data were produced by immunoSEQ multiplex PCR, yet TCRdb's version contains in-frame clones alone and is incomplete. The sample holds about 97,000 clones, 70% to 90% seen once. Sequencing was done on a sample of peripheral blood. Every receptor here comes from a human donor in a cohort sampled during active COVID-19. Both conserved end residues are part of each CDR3. A D gene is named only where the DNA matches it firmly. Rows may omit the clone size; those that give it use once, few, many or a size class.

V gene: TRBV5-5; clone size: .; D gene: .; J gene: TRBJ2-1; CDR3 DNA: TGTGCCAGCAGCTTGGAGGGGTCGGCCTCCTACAATGAGCAGTTCTTC; CDR3 protein: CASSLEGSASYNEQFF
V gene: TRBV4-2; clone size: .; D gene: .; J gene: TRBJ2-1; CDR3 DNA: TGTGCCAGCAGGGTGGGAGGGGGGAAAGGGGTATGGGATGAGCAGTTCTTC; CDR3 protein: CASRVGGGKGVWDEQFF
V gene: TRBV5-1; clone size: .; D gene: .; J gene: TRBJ1-1; CDR3 DNA: TGCGCCAGCAGCTTGGCTTCGGGGGGAACTGAAGCTTTCTTT; CDR3 protein: CASSLASGGTEAFF
V gene: TRBV19; clone size: .; D gene: .; J gene: TRBJ1-5; CDR3 DNA: TGTGCCAGTAAGGATCAGGGGAGTCAGCCCCAGCATTTT; CDR3 protein: CASKDQGSQPQHF
V gene: TRBV19; clone size: .; D gene: .; J gene: TRBJ1-1; CDR3 DNA: TGTGCCAGTAGTACTTCAGGGGTGGTAAAAGGAGCTTTCTTT; CDR3 protein: CASSTSGVVKGAFF
V gene: TRBV9; clone size: .; D gene: TRBD2; J gene: TRBJ2-3; CDR3 DNA: TGTGCCAGCAGCCCCCTAGGACTAGGACCTGAACGTGATACGCAGTATTTT; CDR3 protein: CASSPLGLGPERDTQYF
V gene: TRBV5-4; clone size: .; D gene: TRBD2; J gene: TRBJ2-1; CDR3 DNA: TGTGCCAGCAGCTTGCCTAGCGGTCTGAGGGAGCAGTTCTTC; CDR3 protein: CASSLPSGLREQFF
V gene: TRBV5-1; clone size: few; D gene: .; J gene: TRBJ2-2; CDR3 DNA: TGCGCCAGCAGCTTCGCGGGGTACACCGGGGAGCTGTTTTTT; CDR3 protein: CASSFAGYTGELFF
V gene: TRBV7-9; clone size: .; D gene: .; J gene: TRBJ1-4; CDR3 DNA: TGTGCCAGCAGGTCGTGGCGGGGGGCTAATGAAAAACTGTTTTTT; CDR3 protein: CASRSWRGANEKLFF
V gene: TRBV6-5; clone size: .; D gene: TRBD1; J gene: TRBJ1-2; CDR3 DNA: TGTGCCAGCAGTTATTGGAACCGGGACAGGGGTGGCTACACCTTC; CDR3 protein: CASSYWNRDRGGYTF
V gene: TRBV3-1/TRBV3-2; clone size: .; D gene: .; J gene: TRBJ1-3; CDR3 DNA: TGTGCCAGCAGCCAAGAAGCAGGGCGCGCAAACACCATATATTTT; CDR3 protein: CASSQEAGRANTIYF
V gene: TRBV24-1; clone size: .; D gene: .; J gene: TRBJ2-2; CDR3 DNA: TGTGCCACCAGTGATTCCCCTCCCGGGGAGCTGTTTTTT; CDR3 protein: CATSDSPPGELFF
V gene: TRBV10-1; clone size: .; D gene: TRBD1; J gene: TRBJ1-2; CDR3 DNA: TGCGCCAGCAGTTGGACAGGGGATGGCTACACCTTC; CDR3 protein: CASSWTGDGYTF
V gene: TRBV7-9; clone size: .; D gene: .; J gene: TRBJ2-1; CDR3 DNA: TGTGCCAGCAGCTTAGCGGAGTTGTGGGGCGTCTCCTACAATGAGCAGTTCTTC; CDR3 protein: CASSLAELWGVSYNEQFF
V gene: TRBV28; clone size: .; D gene: .; J gene: TRBJ2-2; CDR3 DNA: TGTGCCAGCAGCTACTTCAGGGCTAGGGAGCTGTTTTTT; CDR3 protein: CASSYFRARELFF
V gene: TRBV5-1; clone size: .; D gene: .; J gene: TRBJ1-2; CDR3 DNA: TGCGCCAGCAGCCCGGAGGGGTTGTCAGCCGGTGGCTACACCTTC; CDR3 protein: CASSPEGLSAGGYTF
V gene: TRBV27; clone size: few; D gene: .; J gene: TRBJ1-6; CDR3 DNA: TGTGCCAGCAGTTTTAGGGGGTCACCCCTCCACTTT; CDR3 protein: CASSFRGSPLHF
V gene: TRBV19; clone size: .; D gene: .; J gene: TRBJ1-1; CDR3 DNA: TGTGCCAGTAGTCTCCCGAGGGGGTCAGGCACTGAAGCTTTCTTT; CDR3 protein: CASSLPRGSGTEAFF
V gene: TRBV6-5; clone size: once; D gene: .; J gene: TRBJ1-2; CDR3 DNA: TGTGCCAGCAGTTACTCGCCGGGGGGAATCTATGGCTACACCTTC; CDR3 protein: CASSYSPGGIYGYTF
V gene: TRBV4-1; clone size: .; D gene: TRBD1; J gene: TRBJ2-1; CDR3 DNA: TGCGCCAGCAGCCCCGGGGACAGGGACTCCAATGAGCAGTTCTTC; CDR3 protein: CASSPGDRDSNEQFF
V gene: TRBV7-3; clone size: .; D gene: .; J gene: TRBJ1-5; CDR3 DNA: TGTGCCAGCAGCTTAATTGGCGGTAGCAATCAGCCCCAGCATTTT; CDR3 protein: CASSLIGGSNQPQHF
V gene: TRBV6-4; clone size: .; D gene: .; J gene: TRBJ2-3; CDR3 DNA: TGTGCCAGCAGTGCCACCTCAAGGGGAACGCAGTATTTT; CDR3 protein: CASSATSRGTQYF
V gene: TRBV28; clone size: .; D gene: .; J gene: TRBJ1-1; CDR3 DNA: TGTGCCGCGGGGCAGGGAGGGATGAACACTGAAGCTTTCTTT; CDR3 protein: CAAGQGGMNTEAFF
V gene: TRBV12-2; clone size: .; D gene: .; J gene: TRBJ2-5; CDR3 DNA: TGTGCAAGTCGTCGACCTGGACTGTACCAAGAGACCCAGTACTTC; CDR3 protein: CASRRPGLYQETQYF
V gene: TRBV27; clone size: .; D gene: .; J gene: TRBJ1-2; CDR3 DNA: TGTGCCAGCAGTTTGGAAGCAGGGATCTATGGCTACACCTTC; CDR3 protein: CASSLEAGIYGYTF
V gene: TRBV5-6; clone size: .; D gene: TRBD1; J gene: TRBJ1-2; CDR3 DNA: TGTGCCAGCAGCTTGGTAGGAGGGACAGGAAACTATGGCTACACCTTC; CDR3 protein: CASSLVGGTGNYGYTF
V gene: TRBV5-1; clone size: .; D gene: TRBD2; J gene: TRBJ2-7; CDR3 DNA: TGCGCCAGCAGCTTGGCCGCTAGCGGGAATGGCGAGCAGTACTTC; CDR3 protein: CASSLAASGNGEQYF
V gene: TRBV19; clone size: .; D gene: TRBD2; J gene: TRBJ2-2; CDR3 DNA: TGTGCCAGTACCAATACTCCGGGAGGGAACACCGGGGAGCTGTTTTTT; CDR3 protein: CASTNTPGGNTGELFF
V gene: TRBV6-1; clone size: .; D gene: TRBD1; J gene: TRBJ1-2; CDR3 DNA: TGTGCCAGCAGTGACCGACAGGGGAGGGGAGGCTACACCTTC; CDR3 protein: CASSDRQGRGGYTF
V gene: TRBV6-1; clone size: .; D gene: .; J gene: TRBJ1-4; CDR3 DNA: TGTGCCAGCAGTGAAGGACAGCTCCCGTGGAAACTGTTTTTT; CDR3 protein: CASSEGQLPWKLFF
V gene: TRBV10-3; clone size: few; D gene: .; J gene: TRBJ1-5; CDR3 DNA: TGTGCCATCCATTCCCGAGACAGAAAACGCGCTCAGCCCCAGCATTTT; CDR3 protein: CAIHSRDRKRAQPQHF
V gene: TRBV3-1/TRBV3-2; clone size: .; D gene: .; J gene: TRBJ2-5; CDR3 DNA: TGTGCCAGCAGCCAAGTAGTCGGTCAGCGAGTCATGTACTTC; CDR3 protein: CASSQVVGQRVMYF
V gene: TRBV11-1; clone size: .; D gene: TRBD2; J gene: TRBJ2-2; CDR3 DNA: TGTGCCAGTCAAAGACTAGCGGAGTACACCGGGGAGCTGTTTTTT; CDR3 protein: CASQRLAEYTGELFF
V gene: TRBV29-1; clone size: .; D gene: .; J gene: TRBJ2-3; CDR3 DNA: TGCAGCGTCGATCGGGGTAACACAGATACGCAGTATTTT; CDR3 protein: CSVDRGNTDTQYF
V gene: TRBV5-6; clone size: .; D gene: TRBD2; J gene: TRBJ2-5; CDR3 DNA: TGTGCCAGCAGCAAAAGGACTAGCGCTGGAGAGACCCAGTACTTC; CDR3 protein: CASSKRTSAGETQYF
V gene: TRBV2; clone size: .; D gene: TRBD2; J gene: TRBJ2-3; CDR3 DNA: TGTGCCAGCAGTGAAGAGGGGACTAGCGGGAGCCGGGAGTATTTT; CDR3 protein: CASSEEGTSGSREYF
V gene: TRBV28; clone size: .; D gene: TRBD1; J gene: TRBJ2-1; CDR3 DNA: TGTGCCAGCAGTCGAGGAGGGACAGGGGGTGTTAATGAGCAGTTCTTC; CDR3 protein: CASSRGGTGGVNEQFF
V gene: TRBV27; clone size: .; D gene: .; J gene: TRBJ2-3; CDR3 DNA: TGTGCCAGCAGTTTTGGCGGCAGGGTCACAGATACGCAGTATTTT; CDR3 protein: CASSFGGRVTDTQYF